Below, 17 T cell receptor beta chains from the same sample are listed, as sequenced in a study of cytomegalovirus exposure and HLA in healthy donors. A multiplex PCR was run with 60 Vbeta primers and 13 Jbeta primers. TCRdb's table, derived via immunoSEQ multiplex PCR, lists solely in-frame clones and lacks some. The sample yields nearly 200,000 clones, roughly 76% seen once. Input material: PBMCs. The receptors shown here come from a woman aged 25 to 45 in good health and CMV-seropositive.

The V and J genes are TRBV4-3 and TRBJ2-1; possibly TRBD1 for D (6 bases). The germline V gene encodes CDR1 LGHNA and CDR2 YSLEER. Trimming removed 3 bases from V and 4 bases from J, with 13 bases in between. There are 15 residues in the CDR3. CDR3 residues: CASSHLQGPYNEQFF. The CDR3 nucleotides are TGCGCCAGCAGCCATCTACAGGGCCCTTACAATGAGCAGTTCTTC.

The chain links TRBV28 to TRBJ2-7, with D unresolved. Trimming took 1 base from V and 2 from J, leaving 9 bases between them. CDR1 is MDHEN and CDR2 is SYDVKM in the germline V gene. The CDR3 has 14 residues. The CDR3 here is CASSLFDGAYEQYF. The CDR3 DNA is TGTGCCAGCAGTTTATTCGATGGAGCCTACGAGCAGTACTTC.

This clone has a single count. V and J are TRBV10-3 and TRBJ2-5; the match to TRBD1 covers 7 bases. CDR1 ENHRY and CDR2 SYGVKD come from the germline V gene. V lost 6 bases, J lost 3 bases, and 7 bases stayed unmatched. CDR3 length: 14 amino acids. The CDR3 DNA reads TGTGCCATCAGCCACACCGGGACAGAAGAGACCCAGTACTTC. It is translated as CAISHTGTEETQYF.

This clone was found a few times. The chain joins TRBV18 to TRBJ2-3; TRBD2 might be the D (5 bases). The CDR3 loop spans 15 amino acids. The germline V gene encodes CDR1 KGHSH and CDR2 LQKENI. V lost 1 base and J 6 bases, leaving 14 bases between the germline ends. The CDR3 DNA follows: TGTGCCAGCTCACCACTTCCTAGCATCGCTGATACGCAGTATTTT. Translation: CASSPLPSIADTQYF.

The rearrangement links TRBV27 to TRBJ2-3, with a possible D match to TRBD2 (5 bases). The CDR3 length is 16 residues. Germline assignment: CDR1 MNHEY and CDR2 SMNVEV (reference sequence). The V end was cut by 4 bases, the J end by 1 base, with 15 bases between. This CDR3 is CASSSLTRTGTDTQYF. The DNA of the CDR3 is TGTGCCAGCAGTTCCCTGACACGGACTGGCACAGATACGCAGTATTTT.

The chain combines TRBV29-1 with TRBJ1-1; a possible D gene is TRBD1 (6 bases). Trimming stripped 0 bases from V and 11 bases from J, with 13 bases between. The CDR3 has 12 amino acids. CDR1 is SQVTM and CDR2 is ANQGSEA in the germline V gene. CDR3 loop: CSVEEQGRYAFF. The DNA for the CDR3 is TGCAGCGTTGAAGAGCAGGGGAGATATGCTTTCTTT.

V usage is TRBV5-1 and J usage is TRBJ2-7; tentatively, D is TRBD1 (5 bases). V was cut by 6 bases and J by 4 bases, with 17 bases left in between. This CDR3 has 14 residues. The germline V gene encodes CDR1 SGHRS and CDR2 YFSETQ. CDR3 loop: CASTLEGAAYEQYF. The CDR3 DNA sequence: TGCGCCAGCACCCTTGAAGGGGCGGCGTACGAGCAGTACTTC.

This clone was seen only a few times. The chain couples TRBV15 to TRBJ2-1, with TRBD2 as a possible D gene (6 bases). This CDR3 has 15 residues. CDR1 is LNHNV, CDR2 YYDKDF, per germline (reference sequence). Trimming left V 0 bases short and J 7 bases short, with 13 bases between. This CDR3 is CATSRDRLVRNEQFF. The CDR3 nucleotides are TGTGCCACCAGCAGAGACCGACTAGTTAGGAATGAGCAGTTCTTC. Full variable domain (rest looked up from reference TRBV15 and TRBJ2-1): DAMVIQNPRYQVTQFGKPVTLSCSQTLNHNVMYWYQQKSSQAPKLLFHYYDKDFNNEADTPDNFQSRRPNTSFCFLDIRSPGLGDTAMYLCATSRDRLVRNEQFFGPGTRLTVL.

The CDR3 is CASSLGTDSAQYF. The CDR3 region has the DNA TGTGCCAGCAGCTTAGGGACAGACTCCGCGCAGTACTTC. The chain has TRBV11-3 and TRBJ2-7; TRBD1 is a possible D gene (6 bases). Germline CDR1 and CDR2: SGHNT and YENEEA. V lost 1 base to trimming and J lost 9 bases, with 13 bases between them. The CDR3 has 13 amino acids.

CDR3 nucleotide sequence: TGTGCCAGCTCACCCGATCAGGCATTTCAGCCCCAGCATTTT. Amino acids: CASSPDQAFQPQHF. The V and J genes are TRBV18 and TRBJ1-5; D is undetermined. The CDR3 runs 14 residues. CDR1 KGHSH and CDR2 LQKENI come from the germline V gene. V dropped 3 bases and J dropped 6 bases, with 12 bases sitting between them.

This clone was seen once. This chain connects TRBV19 to TRBJ1-3; no firm D call. The length of the CDR3 is 16 residues. CDR1 LNHDA and CDR2 SQIVND come from the germline V gene (reference sequence). Trimming pared 3 bases from V and 0 bases from J, leaving 12 bases between. CDR3 in amino acids: CASSITAQHSGNTIYF. CDR3 DNA: TGTGCCAGTAGTATCACCGCACAGCACTCTGGAAACACCATATATTTT. Based on the CDR3 plus reference TRBV19 and TRBJ1-3, the full variable domain is DGGITQSPKYLFRKEGQNVTLSCEQNLNHDAMYWYRQDPGQGLRLIYYSQIVNDFQKGDIAEGYSVSREKKESFPLTVTSAQKNPTAFYLCASSITAQHSGNTIYFGEGSWLTVV.

In its sample, this clone was seen many times. CDR3: CASSYSLATEAFF. CDR3 DNA: TGTGCCAGCAGTTACTCCCTAGCAACTGAAGCTTTCTTT. The chain is built from TRBV6-5 and TRBJ1-1; D is uncertain. V was clipped by 0 bases and J by 5 bases, with 7 bases between them. This CDR3 is 13 amino acids long. Germline lookup yields CDR1 MNHEY and CDR2 SVGAGI.

This rearrangement joins TRBV13 to TRBJ2-1; possibly TRBD2 for D (7 bases). The CDR3 contains 12 residues. From germline, CDR1 is PRHDT and CDR2 FYEKMQ (reference sequence). Between the trimmed V and J ends, which lost 5 bases and 12 bases, there was a span of 14 bases. CDR3 residues: CASSPPGGVQFF. The DNA of the CDR3 is TGTGCCAGCAGCCCGCCGGGGGGCGTGCAGTTCTTC.

There are a few counts of this clone. The chain combines TRBV29-1 with TRBJ1-5, with D possibly being TRBD1 (6 bases). The CDR3 consists of 18 residues. Trimming shortened V by 5 bases and J by 0 bases, and 23 bases separated the two germline ends. The germline CDR1 and CDR2 sequences are SQVTM and ANQGSEA. Here the CDR3 reads CSVPQGGRVGYSNQPQHF. In nucleotides, the CDR3 is TGCAGCGTTCCCCAAGGGGGAAGGGTGGGCTATAGCAATCAGCCCCAGCATTTT.

The chain combines TRBV28 with TRBJ1-5, with a tentative D call TRBD1 (6 bases). The CDR3 length is 22 residues. From germline, CDR1 is MDHEN and CDR2 SYDVKM. V lost 0 bases and J 0 bases, leaving 27 bases between the germline ends. The CDR3 nucleotides are TGTGCCAGCAGTTTATGGTCGCTTTCGACAGGACTTTCCTTAAATAGCAATCAGCCCCAGCATTTT. Protein product: CASSLWSLSTGLSLNSNQPQHF.

Remarks on this clone: The sample has other DNA sequences that encode this CDR3 too. The V and J genes are TRBV2 and TRBJ1-6, with D maybe TRBD1 (5 bases). Germline V CDR1 and CDR2: SNHLY, FYNNEI. The germline V and J ends were trimmed by 6 bases and 6 bases, with 9 bases remaining between them. This CDR3 is 13 amino acids long. The DNA of the CDR3 is TGTGCCAGCAGGCAGGGTATTAATTCACCCCTCCACTTT. The encoded protein is CASRQGINSPLHF. The full variable domain, in which reference TRBV2 and TRBJ1-6 provide the parts outside the CDR3, is EPEVTQTPSHQVTQMGQEVILRCVPISNHLYFYWYRQILGQKVEFLVSFYNNEISEKSEIFDDQFSVERPDGSNFTLKIRSTKLEDSAMYFCASRQGINSPLHFGNGTRLTVT.

V is TRBV9 and J is TRBJ2-3, with 11 bases lining up with TRBD2. The junction had 18 bases not matched to a gene; V was cut back by 0 bases and J by 3 bases. Germline assignment: CDR1 SGDLS and CDR2 YYNGEE. This CDR3 comprises 21 residues. The CDR3 DNA is TGTGCCAGCAGCGTAGATTCTAGCGGGGGGCCGACGTCTTTGGCGACAGATACGCAGTATTTT. It is translated as CASSVDSSGGPTSLATDTQYF.